This T cell receptor (beta chain) derives from a study of blood T cells in healthy people across ages. Study results and limitations: Measured against age, TCR beta diversity per million T cells decreased in a roughly linear manner.

The germline V gene has CDR1 SGHTA and CDR2 FQGNSA. The CDR3 totals 16 residues. In the case of this clonotype: The antigen remains undetermined. The junction and the germline gene differ at one end; a read error may be behind it.

The use of a sample-barcoded 5' primer and a J-beta primer mix characterized a second PCR of about 7 to 12 cycles. A template-switch adaptor that had 12 random nucleotides put a tag on each cDNA molecule. Sequencing yielded, for each sample, at least 2.5 million paired-end reads carrying CDR3. Each CDR3 protein gets one entry after TCRdb re-called the 5' RACE reads with MiXCR. The sample carries around 1,000,000 distinct CDR3 sequences, approximately 25% recorded once. The same sample was also studied in work on T cells of mothers and their children. From that study: A few mothers and their six children, all healthy Caucasians, donated.

J is TRBJ2-5 and V is TRBV7-2; D tentatively reads TRBD1 or TRBD2 (5 bases each). TRBJ2-7 matches the DNA end more closely, so the J call is doubtful. The sequence was obtained from a girl aged 2-15 years in good health. The sample comprised blood. The CDR3, as DNA: TGCGCCAGCAGTTATCCGGGACCGGGGACCCTCTACGAGCAGTACTTC. Translated, it gives CASSYPGPGTLYEQYF.